Following are 18 T cell receptor beta chains from one sample sequenced in a study of control samples from healthy donors and cancer patients. TCRdb's table, derived via immunoSEQ multiplex PCR, lists solely in-frame clones and lacks some. This table holds fewer than 70,000 clones, about 93% found once. Sequencing was performed on blood. The receptor set was obtained from a man aged 25-40 years in good health.

This clone has only one observation. Written as DNA, the CDR3 is TGCAGCGTTGCTTCCGACTCGTATGGCTACACCTTC. Its protein product is CSVASDSYGYTF. The chain combines TRBV29-1 with TRBJ1-2; D is unresolved. Germline V gene data show CDR1 as SQVTM and CDR2 as ANQGSEA. The V and J ends lost 4 bases and 5 bases respectively, with 11 bases between them. The CDR3 sequence is 12 residues long.

The J gene is TRBJ2-1, the V gene TRBV18; no firm D call. The V end was cut by 1 base, the J end by 4 bases, with 8 bases between. Germline values: CDR1 KGHSH, CDR2 LQKENI. The CDR3 extends over 14 amino acids. Written as DNA, the CDR3 is TGTGCCAGCTCACCACGCGACCAGTACAATGAGCAGTTCTTC. Translating gives CASSPRDQYNEQFF. The full variable domain, completed using reference TRBV18 and TRBJ2-1, is NAGVMQNPRHLVRRRGQEARLRCSPMKGHSHVYWYRQLPEEGLKFMVYLQKENIIDESGMPKERFSAEFPKEGPSILRIQQVVRGDSAAYFCASSPRDQYNEQFFGPGTRLTVL.

The chain couples TRBV13 to TRBJ2-4, with D perhaps given as TRBD1 or TRBD2 (5 bases each). Germline values: CDR1 PRHDT, CDR2 FYEKMQ (reference sequence). CDR3 size: 15 residues. Trimming removed 5 bases from V and 3 bases from J, with 14 bases in between. The CDR3 nucleotides read TGTGCCAGCAGCCCACGGGACCTTATCAAAAACATTCAGTACTTC. This translates into CASSPRDLIKNIQYF.

The rearrangement joins TRBV18 to TRBJ2-2, with D perhaps matching TRBD1 (6 bases). The CDR3 extends over 13 amino acids. The V and J ends lost 1 base and 6 bases respectively, with 6 bases between them. Germline lookup yields CDR1 KGHSH and CDR2 LQKENI. CDR3 protein: CASSPQGAGELFF. CDR3 sequence (DNA): TGTGCCAGCTCACCACAGGGGGCCGGGGAGCTGTTTTTT.

V and J are TRBV12-3 or TRBV12-4 and TRBJ1-4; D may be TRBD1 (5 bases). V lost 5 bases to trimming and J lost 8 bases, with 6 bases between them. CDR3 length: 11 residues. The CDR3 spells CASSGAEKLFF. The CDR3 DNA reads as TGTGCCAGCAGTGGGGCGGAAAAACTGTTTTTT.

J is TRBJ2-7 and V is TRBV5-5, with 8 bases matching TRBD1. The CDR3 is 14 residues long. With V trimmed by 5 bases and J by 6 bases, 10 bases remained unmatched. Looked up from germline, CDR1 is SGHKS and CDR2 is YYEKEE (reference sequence). CDR3 region: CASREGQGLLEQYF. CDR3 coding DNA: TGTGCCAGCAGGGAAGGACAGGGACTCCTCGAGCAGTACTTC.

This chain uses TRBV30 with TRBJ2-7, with D possibly matching TRBD1 (5 bases). V gave up 4 bases and J gave up 4 bases, with 23 bases separating them. Germline V gene data show CDR1 as GTSNPN and CDR2 as SVGIG (reference sequence). The CDR3 runs to 16 residues. In DNA form, the CDR3 reads TGTGCCTGGAACGACGCAGGGAAATCCCTTCGGTACGAGCAGTACTTC. It yields the protein CAWNDAGKSLRYEQYF.

In this sample, this clone turned up once. The genes are TRBV10-3 and TRBJ1-2; perhaps TRBD1 as D (5 bases). Looked up from germline, CDR1 is ENHRY and CDR2 is SYGVKD. The CDR3 runs to 11 residues. V was pared by 10 bases and J by 2 bases, with 8 bases between. The DNA for the CDR3 is TGTGCCAACCAGGGAAACTATGGCTACACCTTC. Residues: CANQGNYGYTF.

CDR3 protein: CASSALAVSSGRVDNEQFF. CDR3 bases: TGTGCCAGCAGCGCGCTCGCTGTGAGTAGCGGGAGGGTCGACAATGAGCAGTTCTTC. The V and J genes are TRBV9 and TRBJ2-1; 11 positions agree with TRBD2. The V segment lost 3 bases and the J segment 5 bases; nucleotides outside the gene matches: 16. The CDR3 extends over 19 amino acids. The germline V gene has CDR1 SGDLS and CDR2 YYNGEE.

The chain joins TRBV5-1 to TRBJ2-1; no clear D. CDR3 length: 16 amino acids. V lost 0 bases to trimming and J lost 0 bases, with 10 bases between them. Germline loops: CDR1 SGHRS, CDR2 YFSETQ. Written as DNA, the CDR3 is TGCGCCAGCAGCTTGGCCTCGTCTAGCTCCTACAATGAGCAGTTCTTC. Its protein is CASSLASSSSYNEQFF.

V usage is TRBV5-1 and J usage is TRBJ2-5; TRBD1 agrees at 9 bases. The CDR3 is 14 residues long. J was trimmed by 5 bases and V by 4 bases; bases with no gene match: 6. The V gene's germline CDR1 is SGHRS and CDR2 YFSETQ. CDR3 in DNA: TGCGCCAGCAGCCCAATAGGGACAGGGGAGACCCAGTACTTC. As protein: CASSPIGTGETQYF. Full variable domain (remainder filled in from reference TRBV5-1 and TRBJ2-5): KAGVTQTPRYLIKTRGQQVTLSCSPISGHRSVSWYQQTPGQGLQFLFEYFSETQRNKGNFPGRFSGRQFSNSRSEMNVSTLELGDSALYLCASSPIGTGETQYFGPGTRLLVL.

The chain recombines TRBV7-2 with TRBJ2-7; D perhaps matches TRBD2 (6 bases). CDR1 is SGHTA and CDR2 is FQGNSA in the germline V gene. The CDR3 sequence is 14 residues long. V lost 3 bases to trimming and J lost 5 bases, with 14 bases between them. CDR3 in DNA: TGTGCCAGCAGCTTTCGGAGGGGCCGGGACGAGCAGTACTTC. Amino acid sequence: CASSFRRGRDEQYF.

The chain has TRBV7-9 and TRBJ1-1; D is unclear. V was pared by 8 bases and J by 1 base, with 11 bases between. Germline V CDR1 and CDR2: SEHNR, FQNEAQ (reference sequence). This CDR3 spans 13 amino acids. The CDR3 DNA reads TGTGCCAGCGGTGACAATGCGAACACTGAAGCTTTCTTT. It encodes CASGDNANTEAFF.

The chain has TRBV2 and TRBJ2-3, with D tentatively TRBD1 or TRBD2 (6 bases each). Germline CDR1 is SNHLY and CDR2 is FYNNEI. Trimming stripped 1 base from V and 1 base from J, with 12 bases between. CDR3 size: 16 residues. CDR3 amino acids: CASSEGLGGGTDTQYF. The DNA for the CDR3 is TGTGCCAGCAGTGAAGGATTGGGGGGCGGCACAGATACGCAGTATTTT.

The chain uses TRBV5-4 and TRBJ2-1; 12 bases line up with TRBD2. V gave up 5 bases and J gave up 4 bases; unmatched junction bases: 10. The CDR3 sequence is 17 residues long. The germline V gene encodes CDR1 SGHNT and CDR2 YYREEE (reference sequence). CDR3 loop: CASRQTSGRGGYNEQFF. Here the CDR3 DNA reads TGTGCCAGCAGGCAGACTAGCGGGAGAGGGGGATACAATGAGCAGTTCTTC.

The rearrangement links TRBV28 to TRBJ1-5, with D possibly TRBD1 on 5 matching bases. The CDR3 sequence is 17 residues long. V lost 5 bases to trimming and J lost 3 bases, with 20 bases between them. Germline CDR1 reads MDHEN; CDR2 reads SYDVKM. The CDR3 is CASSPWGSGANNQPQHF. In DNA, the CDR3 is TGTGCCAGCAGTCCTTGGGGGTCCGGGGCTAACAATCAGCCCCAGCATTTT.

The rearrangement joins TRBV7-8 to TRBJ1-2, with TRBD1 matching 7 bases. CDR1 SGHVS and CDR2 FQNEAQ come from the germline V gene. The V gene end was trimmed by 5 bases and the J gene end by 4 bases; junction bases not matched to a gene: 10. This CDR3 is built from 15 residues. This CDR3 reads CASSIIGQDGYGYTF. In DNA, the CDR3 is TGTGCCAGCAGCATTATTGGACAGGATGGCTATGGCTACACCTTC.

The chain is built from TRBV7-9 and TRBJ2-3; D call uncertain. This CDR3 region has 16 residues. CDR1 SEHNR and CDR2 FQNEAQ come from the germline V gene (reference sequence). Deletions cut 1 base from V and 6 bases from J, with 17 bases between. CDR3 sequence reads: CASSLVGALGGDTQYF. The CDR3 DNA follows: TGTGCCAGCAGCTTAGTCGGAGCCCTCGGTGGGGATACGCAGTATTTT. The complete variable domain, with remaining parts taken from reference TRBV7-9 and TRBJ2-3, reads DTGVSQNPRHKITKRGQNVTFRCDPISEHNRLYWYRQTLGQGPEFLTYFQNEAQLEKSRLLSDRFSAERPKGSFSTLEIQRTEQGDSAMYLCASSLVGALGGDTQYFGPGTRLTVL.